This TCR beta chain was profiled in a study of blood T cell repertoires in COVID-19. The CDR3 contains 14 residues. The V gene's germline CDR1 is LNHNV and CDR2 YYDKDF (reference sequence). Between the trimmed V and J ends, which lost 4 bases and 4 bases, there was a span of 12 bases. Libraries were prepared by immunoSEQ multiplex PCR; TCRdb keeps only in-frame clonotypes and omits some of them. The table includes more than 110,000 clones, around 87% detected once. V usage is TRBV15 and J usage is TRBJ2-3; TRBD2 is a possible D gene (6 bases). The clonotype was recovered from a human donor in a cohort sampled during active COVID-19. The sample was peripheral blood. CDR3 region: CATSKLAAPDTQYF. The DNA for the CDR3 is TGTGCCACCAGCAAACTAGCAGCCCCAGATACGCAGTATTTT. Using reference TRBV15 and TRBJ2-3 for the parts outside the CDR3, the full variable domain is DAMVIQNPRYQVTQFGKPVTLSCSQTLNHNVMYWYQQKSSQAPKLLFHYYDKDFNNEADTPDNFQSRRPNTSFCFLDIRSPGLGDTAMYLCATSKLAAPDTQYFGPGTRLTVL.